This is a list of T cell receptor beta chains from one sample in a study of metastatic and nonmetastatic thyroid tumors. TCRdb reassembled clones from the PCR reads with MiXCR. The sample has 30,000 to 35,000 clones; 30% are singletons. The sample consisted of blood. The receptor source for this set is a female donor with papillary thyroid cancer or a benign thyroid nodule (not recorded which). Some clones in this sample may be carry-over from other donors' samples. Both conserved end residues are part of each CDR3. A D gene is named only where the DNA matches it firmly. The size field is filled for only some rows; it gives once, few, many or a size class.

clone_size	v_call	j_call	d_call	cdr3_aa	cdr3_nt
many	TRBV6-1	TRBJ2-2	TRBD1	CASYETGDSTGELFF	TGTGCCAGCTACGAGACAGGGGATAGCACCGGGGAGCTGTTTTTT
-	TRBV5-1	TRBJ2-7	TRBD1	CASRAQGISNEQYF	TGCGCCAGCAGGGCACAGGGGATTAGTAACGAGCAGTACTTC
few	TRBV2	TRBJ2-7	-	CASRETGTNYEQYF	TGTGCCAGCAGGGAAACCGGGACGAACTACGAGCAGTACTTC
many	TRBV27	TRBJ2-1	TRBD2	CASKTSGTSGYNEQFF	TGTGCCAGCAAGACGTCCGGGACTAGCGGATACAATGAGCAGTTCTTC
medium-sized	TRBV6-1	TRBJ1-5	TRBD1	CASSEAQGAQPQHF	TGTGCCAGCAGTGAAGCACAGGGGGCTCAGCCCCAGCATTTT
few	TRBV24-1	TRBJ1-3	-	CATSWDMGNTIYF	TGTGCCACCAGTTGGGACATGGGAAACACCATATATTTT
-	TRBV10-3	TRBJ2-3	-	CAISELLENTDTQYF	TGTGCCATCAGTGAGTTACTAGAAAACACAGATACGCAGTATTTT
few	TRBV27	TRBJ2-2	TRBD2	CASSPWVSGRAGELFF	TGTGCCAGCAGTCCCTGGGTCAGCGGGAGGGCCGGAGAGCTGTTTTTT
-	TRBV5-1	TRBJ2-3	-	CASSLDRGGPYTQYF	TGCGCCAGCAGCCTAGACAGGGGAGGGCCATATACGCAGTATTTT
medium-sized	TRBV6-1	TRBJ2-1	-	CASSPDGHNEQFF	TGTGCCAGCAGCCCGGACGGACACAATGAGCAGTTCTTC
few	TRBV12-5	TRBJ2-1	TRBD2	CASGFSRDYYNEQFF	TGTGCTAGTGGTTTTAGCCGGGACTACTACAATGAGCAGTTCTTC
many	TRBV5-8	TRBJ2-5	-	CASSLVRGRETQYF	TGTGCCAGCAGCTTAGTTAGGGGGAGAGAGACCCAGTACTTC
-	TRBV30	TRBJ2-7	-	CAWSVGTSSYEQYF	TGTGCCTGGAGTGTAGGAACAAGCTCCTACGAGCAGTACTTC
medium-sized	TRBV6-2/TRBV6-3	TRBJ1-1	-	CASSYLRGTEAFF	TGTGCCAGCAGTTACTTAAGGGGAACTGAAGCTTTCTTT
-	TRBV5-1	TRBJ2-7	-	CASSKALDYEQYF	TGCGCCAGCAGTAAGGCACTTGATTACGAGCAGTACTTC
few	TRBV6-5	TRBJ2-1	TRBD2	CASSYSGLAGVYNEQFF	TGTGCCAGCAGTTACTCTGGACTAGCGGGAGTTTACAATGAGCAGTTCTTC
-	TRBV12-3/TRBV12-4	TRBJ1-6	-	CASSVRASPLHF	TGTGCCAGCAGCGTCCGAGCATCACCCCTCCACTTT
many	TRBV20-1	TRBJ2-1	-	CSDQGPRSYNEQFF	TGCAGTGATCAGGGACCCCGCTCCTACAATGAGCAGTTCTTC
-	TRBV7-3	TRBJ2-1	-	CASSLAWGLNNEQFF	TGTGCCAGCAGCCTTGCCTGGGGCCTGAACAATGAGCAGTTCTTC
-	TRBV20-1	TRBJ2-1	-	CSAPRPSWDEQFF	TGCAGTGCCCCGCGCCCGAGCTGGGATGAGCAGTTCTTC
few	TRBV6-5	TRBJ1-6	TRBD1	CASSYSTGGNSPLHF	TGTGCCAGCAGTTACTCGACAGGGGGAAATTCACCCCTCCACTTT
few	TRBV11-2	TRBJ1-6	-	CASSFALYNSPLHF	TGTGCCAGCAGCTTTGCGCTCTATAATTCACCCCTCCACTTT
many	TRBV29-1	TRBJ2-2	-	CSVEKVGTGELFF	TGCAGCGTTGAAAAGGTCGGCACCGGGGAGCTGTTTTTT
-	TRBV6-1	TRBJ2-1	TRBD2	CASRPPGTINNEQFF	TGTGCCAGCAGACCCCCCGGGACTATCAACAATGAGCAGTTCTTC
-	TRBV11-2	TRBJ2-7	-	CASSLDRPNEQYF	TGTGCCAGCAGCTTAGATCGGCCTAACGAGCAGTACTTC
-	TRBV7-8	TRBJ2-7	-	CASSSMSDWGNEQYF	TGTGCCAGCAGCTCGATGTCGGACTGGGGGAACGAGCAGTACTTC
-	TRBV6-5	TRBJ1-1	TRBD1	CASSYRQGGKTEAFF	TGTGCCAGCAGTTATCGACAGGGGGGAAAGACTGAAGCTTTCTTT
-	TRBV5-1	TRBJ2-7	TRBD2	CASSLGTSNEQYF	TGCGCCAGCAGCTTAGGGACTAGCAACGAGCAGTACTTC
few	TRBV6-2/TRBV6-3	TRBJ2-2	TRBD2	CATRSIGRGGELFF	TGTGCCACCCGGAGTATCGGGAGGGGGGGGGAGCTGTTTTTT
few	TRBV6-2/TRBV6-3	TRBJ1-2	-	CASIPAGGGCYTF	TGTGCCAGTATACCAGCGGGAGGGGGATGCTACACCTTC
-	TRBV20-1	TRBJ1-1	-	CSARDVQGRYTEAFF	TGCAGTGCTAGAGATGTACAGGGCAGGTACACTGAAGCTTTCTTT
-	TRBV3-1	TRBJ2-7	-	CASSQEGGPYEQYF	TGTGCCAGCAGCCAAGAAGGGGGACCCTACGAGCAGTACTTC
many	TRBV6-1	TRBJ2-2	TRBD2	CASTPLAGPNTGELFF	TGTGCCAGCACCCCCCTAGCGGGTCCGAACACCGGGGAGCTGTTTTTT
-	TRBV28	TRBJ1-5	-	CASSLSDPRDQPQHF	TGTGCCAGCAGTTTGTCGGACCCCCGAGATCAGCCCCAGCATTTT
-	TRBV20-1	TRBJ2-1	-	CSARRDTGLYEQFF	TGCAGTGCTCGACGGGACACCGGGTTGTATGAGCAGTTCTTC